This entry is about one T cell receptor beta chain. The table lists this clonotype with many counts. Its cognate antigen has yet to be identified. Base qualities are not recorded, but no much larger clone differs from it by a single base. The germline V end is reduced by 8 bases and the J end by 3 bases; junction bases left unmatched: 5. For CDR1 and CDR2, the germline V gene lists SGHRS and YFSETQ. Inclusive of the bounding cysteine and phenylalanine, the CDR3 is 13 residues long. The entry retains the CDR3 DNA only, 39 bases that are in frame from base 1. The axillary draining lymph nodes of breast cancer patients were the source of the lymph node samples. Sequenced on an Illumina HiSeq 2000. Multiplex PCR amplification was used to build the TCR beta chain libraries. The amplified TCR beta chain products were analyzed by high-throughput sequencing. The public sequencing data were trimmed at Q25 with fastp and processed into clonotypes with MiXCR by TCRdb, which kept only in-frame beta chains. CDR3 protein duplicates are merged, each entry listing the most common genes and DNA. The sample profile shows more than 200,000 distinct CDR3 sequences; about 32% of them were found once. The top ten clonotypes cover approximately 1.4% of the sample.

The sample belongs to a study of breast tumors, draining lymph nodes, adjacent tissues (dated by TCRdb to 2016 to 2017). Regarding the study in general: In breast cancer patients, the study compared the TCR beta repertoires of tumor, adjacent nontumor tissue and axillary lymph nodes. The study was designed to assess the relationships and possible T-cell exchange between tumor, surrounding tissue and draining lymph node repertoires in human breast cancer. Study-wide findings and limitations: The similarity between tumor and nontumor tissue repertoires was significantly greater in luminal-like breast cancer than in basal-like breast cancer. The conclusion that tumor T cells originate in lymph nodes was framed as consistent with a hypothesis rather than directly demonstrated. The data were considered consistent with the idea that most tumor T cells come from the lymph node and then expand in tumor tissue. Tumors showed preferential V and J gene usage, and their T-cell repertoire diversity fell below that of lymph nodes yet above that of nontumor tissue.

Sample: axillary lymph node tissue. The chain is encoded by TRBV5-1 joined to TRBJ1-2, with 9 junctional bases fitting TRBD1. This TCR derives from a female donor with breast cancer. Some clones in this sample may be carry-over from other donors' samples. CDR3 loop: CASSRTGDYGYTF. The DNA sequence is TGCGCCAGTTCACGGACAGGGGACTATGGCTACACCTTC. Joined to the reference TRBV5-1 and TRBJ1-2 proteins, this CDR3 gives the full variable domain: KAGVTQTPRYLIKTRGQQVTLSCSPISGHRSVSWYQQTPGQGLQFLFEYFSETQRNKGNFPGRFSGRQFSNSRSEMNVSTLELGDSALYLCASSRTGDYGYTFGSGTRLTVV.